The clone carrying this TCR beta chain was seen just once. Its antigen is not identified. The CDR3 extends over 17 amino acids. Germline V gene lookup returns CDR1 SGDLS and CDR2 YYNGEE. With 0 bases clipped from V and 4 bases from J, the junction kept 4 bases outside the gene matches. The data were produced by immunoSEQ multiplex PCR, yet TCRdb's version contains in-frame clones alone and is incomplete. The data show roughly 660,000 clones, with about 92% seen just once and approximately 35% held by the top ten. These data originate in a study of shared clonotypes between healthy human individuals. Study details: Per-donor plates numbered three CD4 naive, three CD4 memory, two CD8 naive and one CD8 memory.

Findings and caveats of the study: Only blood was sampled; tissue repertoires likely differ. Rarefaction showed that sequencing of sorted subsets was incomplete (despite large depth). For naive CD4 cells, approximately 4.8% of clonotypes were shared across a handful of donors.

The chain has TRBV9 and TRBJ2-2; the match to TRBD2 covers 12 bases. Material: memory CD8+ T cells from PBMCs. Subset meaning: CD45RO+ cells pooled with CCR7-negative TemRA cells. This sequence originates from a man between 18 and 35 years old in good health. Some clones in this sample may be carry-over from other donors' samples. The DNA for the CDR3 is TGTGCCAGCAGCGTAGCTACGGGACTAGCGGGCACCGGGGAGCTGTTTTTT. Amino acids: CASSVATGLAGTGELFF. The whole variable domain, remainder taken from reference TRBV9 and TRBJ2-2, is DSGVTQTPKHLITATGQRVTLRCSPRSGDLSVYWYQQSLDQGLQFLIQYYNGEERAKGNILERFSAQQFPDLHSELNLSSLELGDSALYFCASSVATGLAGTGELFFGEGSRLTVL.